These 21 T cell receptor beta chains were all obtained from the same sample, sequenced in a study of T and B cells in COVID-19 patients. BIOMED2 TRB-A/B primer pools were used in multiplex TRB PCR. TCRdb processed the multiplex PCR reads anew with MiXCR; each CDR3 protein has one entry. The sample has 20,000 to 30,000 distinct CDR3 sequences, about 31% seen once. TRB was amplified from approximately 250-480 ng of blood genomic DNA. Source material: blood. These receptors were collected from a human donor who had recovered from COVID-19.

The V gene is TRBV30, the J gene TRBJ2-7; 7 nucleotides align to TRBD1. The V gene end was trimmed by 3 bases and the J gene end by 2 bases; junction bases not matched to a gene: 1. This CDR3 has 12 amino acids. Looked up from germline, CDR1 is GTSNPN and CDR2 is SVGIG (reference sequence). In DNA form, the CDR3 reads TGTGCCTGGAGGGGACAGACCTACGAGCAGTACTTC. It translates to CAWRGQTYEQYF.

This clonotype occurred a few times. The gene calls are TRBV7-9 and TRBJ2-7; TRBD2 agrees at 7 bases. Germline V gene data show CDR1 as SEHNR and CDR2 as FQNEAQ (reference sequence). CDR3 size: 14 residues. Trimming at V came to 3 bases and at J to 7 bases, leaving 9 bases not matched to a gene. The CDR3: CASSLGGGSLEQYF. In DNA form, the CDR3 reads TGTGCCAGCAGCTTGGGGGGGGGGTCATTAGAGCAGTACTTC.

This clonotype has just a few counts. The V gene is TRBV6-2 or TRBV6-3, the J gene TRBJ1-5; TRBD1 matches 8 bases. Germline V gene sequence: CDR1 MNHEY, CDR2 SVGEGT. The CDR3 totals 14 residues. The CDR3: CVSDPRQGKQPQHF. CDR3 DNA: TGTGTCTCGGATCCACGACAGGGGAAACAGCCCCAGCATTTT.

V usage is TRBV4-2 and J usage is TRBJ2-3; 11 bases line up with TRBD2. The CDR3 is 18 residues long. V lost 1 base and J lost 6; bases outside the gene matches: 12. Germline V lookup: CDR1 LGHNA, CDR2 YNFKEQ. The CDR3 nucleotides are TGTGCCAGCAGCCAAGCGCGACCGGGACTAGCGGTTGGGGATACGCAGTATTTT. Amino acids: CASSQARPGLAVGDTQYF.

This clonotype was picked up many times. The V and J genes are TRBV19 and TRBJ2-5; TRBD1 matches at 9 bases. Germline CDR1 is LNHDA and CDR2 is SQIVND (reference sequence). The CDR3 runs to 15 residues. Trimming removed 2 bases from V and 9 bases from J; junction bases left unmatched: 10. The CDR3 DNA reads TGTGCCAGTAGTATAACTCCGGGACAGGGTTCGGCCCAGTACTTC. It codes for CASSITPGQGSAQYF. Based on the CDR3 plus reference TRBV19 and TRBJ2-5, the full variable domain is DGGITQSPKYLFRKEGQNVTLSCEQNLNHDAMYWYRQDPGQGLRLIYYSQIVNDFQKGDIAEGYSVSREKKESFPLTVTSAQKNPTAFYLCASSITPGQGSAQYFGPGTRLLVL.

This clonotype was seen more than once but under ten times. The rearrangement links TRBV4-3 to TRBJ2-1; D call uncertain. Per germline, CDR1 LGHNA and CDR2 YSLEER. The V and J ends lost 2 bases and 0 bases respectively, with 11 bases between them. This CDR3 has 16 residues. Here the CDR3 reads CASSQSELNSYNEQFF. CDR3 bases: TGCGCCAGCAGCCAAAGCGAGCTGAACTCCTACAATGAGCAGTTCTTC.

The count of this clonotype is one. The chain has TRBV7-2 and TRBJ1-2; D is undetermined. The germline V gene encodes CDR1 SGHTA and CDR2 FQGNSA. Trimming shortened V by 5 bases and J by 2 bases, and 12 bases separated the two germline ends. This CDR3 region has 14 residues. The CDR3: CASSHRTGNYGYTF. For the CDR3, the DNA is TGTGCCAGCAGCCACCGGACCGGAAACTATGGCTACACCTTC.

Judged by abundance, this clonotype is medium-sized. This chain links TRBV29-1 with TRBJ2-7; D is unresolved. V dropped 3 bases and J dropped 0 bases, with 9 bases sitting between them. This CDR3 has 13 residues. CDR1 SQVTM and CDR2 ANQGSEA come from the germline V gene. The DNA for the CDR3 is TGCAGCGTTGAGGACCCGAGCTCCTACGAGCAGTACTTC. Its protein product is CSVEDPSSYEQYF.

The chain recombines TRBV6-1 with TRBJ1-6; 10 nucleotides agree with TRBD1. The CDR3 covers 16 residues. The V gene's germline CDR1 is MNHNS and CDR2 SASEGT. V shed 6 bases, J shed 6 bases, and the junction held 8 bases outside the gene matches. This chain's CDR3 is CASSGTGAYINSPLHF. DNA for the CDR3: TGTGCCAGCAGCGGGACAGGGGCCTACATTAATTCACCCCTCCACTTT.

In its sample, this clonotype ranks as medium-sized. The CDR3 nucleotides read TGTGCCAGCAGTTCAACATGGGCGGGACGTCCCTACGAGCAGTACTTC. Encoded protein: CASSSTWAGRPYEQYF. The rearrangement joins TRBV27 to TRBJ2-7; D might be TRBD2 (6 bases). Trimming took off 4 bases at V and 2 bases at J, with 18 bases between the two ends. This CDR3 region has 16 residues. CDR1 and CDR2 (germline): MNHEY, SMNVEV (reference sequence).

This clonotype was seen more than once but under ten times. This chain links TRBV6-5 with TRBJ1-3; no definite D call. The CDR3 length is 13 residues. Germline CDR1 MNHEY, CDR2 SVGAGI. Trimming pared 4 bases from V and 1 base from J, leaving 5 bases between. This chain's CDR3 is CASSSESGNTIYF. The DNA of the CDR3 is TGTGCCAGCAGTTCCGAATCTGGAAACACCATATATTTT.

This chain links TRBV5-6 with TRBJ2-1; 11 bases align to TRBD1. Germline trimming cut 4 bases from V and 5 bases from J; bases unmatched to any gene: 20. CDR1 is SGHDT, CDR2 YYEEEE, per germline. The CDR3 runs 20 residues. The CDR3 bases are TGTGCCAGCAGCGGCCGGACAGGGGGCATGCGACGGGAGTTCAACAATGAGCAGTTCTTC. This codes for CASSGRTGGMRREFNNEQFF.

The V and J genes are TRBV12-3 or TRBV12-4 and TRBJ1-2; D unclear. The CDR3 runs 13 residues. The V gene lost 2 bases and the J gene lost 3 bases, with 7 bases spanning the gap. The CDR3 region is CASSLIGDYGYTF. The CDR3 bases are TGTGCCAGCAGTTTAATTGGGGACTATGGCTACACCTTC.

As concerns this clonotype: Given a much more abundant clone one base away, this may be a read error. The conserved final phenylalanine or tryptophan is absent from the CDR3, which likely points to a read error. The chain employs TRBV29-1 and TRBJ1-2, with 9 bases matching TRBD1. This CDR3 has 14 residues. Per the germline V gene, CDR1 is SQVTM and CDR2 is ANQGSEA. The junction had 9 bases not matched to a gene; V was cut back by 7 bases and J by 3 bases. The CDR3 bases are TGCAGCGCTGGGGACAGGGCTGTTGACTATGGCTACACCTCC. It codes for CSAGDRAVDYGYTS.

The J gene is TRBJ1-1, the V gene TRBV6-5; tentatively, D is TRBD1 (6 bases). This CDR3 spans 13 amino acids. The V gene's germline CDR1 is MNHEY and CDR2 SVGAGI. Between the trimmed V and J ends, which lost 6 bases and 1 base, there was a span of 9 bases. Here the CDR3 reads CASRRGKNTEAFF. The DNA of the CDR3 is TGTGCCAGCAGGAGGGGGAAGAACACTGAAGCTTTCTTT.

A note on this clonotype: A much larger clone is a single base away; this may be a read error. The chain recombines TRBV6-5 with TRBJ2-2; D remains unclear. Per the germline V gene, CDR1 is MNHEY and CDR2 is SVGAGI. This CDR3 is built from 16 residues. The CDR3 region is CASKQRWETNNGELFF. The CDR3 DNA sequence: TGTGCCAGCAAGCAACGGTGGGAAACGAACAACGGGGAGCTGTTTTTT.

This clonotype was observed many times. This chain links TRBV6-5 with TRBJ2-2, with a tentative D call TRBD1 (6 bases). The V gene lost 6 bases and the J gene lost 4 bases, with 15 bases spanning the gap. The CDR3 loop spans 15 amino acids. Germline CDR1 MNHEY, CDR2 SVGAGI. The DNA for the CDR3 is TGTGCCAGCAGCCCTGTCCAGGGGAGCACCGGGGAGCTGTTTTTT. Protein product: CASSPVQGSTGELFF.

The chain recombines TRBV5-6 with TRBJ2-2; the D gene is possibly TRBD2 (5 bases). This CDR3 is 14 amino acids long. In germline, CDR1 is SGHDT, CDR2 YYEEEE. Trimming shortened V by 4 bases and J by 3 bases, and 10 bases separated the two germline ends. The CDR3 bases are TGTGCCAGCAGCGGCGGAGGCGACACCGGGGAGCTGTTTTTT. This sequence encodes CASSGGGDTGELFF.

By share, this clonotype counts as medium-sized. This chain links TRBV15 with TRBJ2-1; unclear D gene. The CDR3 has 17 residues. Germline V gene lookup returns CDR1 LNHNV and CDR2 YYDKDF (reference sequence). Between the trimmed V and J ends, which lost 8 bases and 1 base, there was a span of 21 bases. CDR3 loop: CATRTDFGSGSYNEQFF. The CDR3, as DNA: TGTGCCACCCGAACCGACTTTGGCAGTGGGTCCTACAATGAGCAGTTCTTC.

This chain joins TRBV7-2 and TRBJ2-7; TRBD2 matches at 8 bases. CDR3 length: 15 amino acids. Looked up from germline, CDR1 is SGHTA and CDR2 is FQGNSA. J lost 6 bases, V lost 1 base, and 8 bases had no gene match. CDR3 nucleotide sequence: TGTGCCAGCAGCTTAGATTTGCGGGAGGCGGGCGAGCAGTACTTC. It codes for CASSLDLREAGEQYF.

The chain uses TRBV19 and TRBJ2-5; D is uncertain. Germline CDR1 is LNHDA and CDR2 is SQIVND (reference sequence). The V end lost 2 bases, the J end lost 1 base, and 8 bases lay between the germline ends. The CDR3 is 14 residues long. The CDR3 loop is CASSISRVQETQYF. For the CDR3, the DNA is TGTGCCAGTAGTATAAGTCGGGTCCAAGAGACCCAGTACTTC.